The 17 T cell receptor beta chains below were found in one sample sequenced in a study of T cell repertoires in cytomegalovirus infection. TCRdb passed the reads through MiXCR, listing each CDR3 protein once. The table lists about 360,000 distinct CDR3 sequences, 15% to 20% of them singletons. Input material: PBMCs. These receptors all stem from a human donor in good health (CMV status not recorded). Some clones in this sample may be carry-over from other donors' samples.

This clonotype showed up just a few times. The chain has TRBV19 and TRBJ2-3; D is possibly TRBD1 or TRBD2 (5 bases each). This CDR3 is 15 amino acids long. Germline CDR1 reads LNHDA; CDR2 reads SQIVND (reference sequence). The ends were cut back, 5 bases at V and 2 bases at J, with 14 bases in the middle. The CDR3 spells CASSLGTRNTDTQYF. Written as DNA, the CDR3 is TGTGCCAGTAGTTTGGGGACCCGTAACACAGATACGCAGTATTTT.

The V gene is TRBV7-2, the J gene TRBJ2-7, with 7 nucleotides matching TRBD1. CDR3 size: 14 residues. V gave up 5 bases and J gave up 3 bases; unmatched junction bases: 7. Germline-derived CDR1 and CDR2 are SGHTA and FQGNSA. The CDR3, as DNA: TGTGCCAGCAGCCCTAGCCGGGACAGCTACGAGCAGTACTTC. Protein: CASSPSRDSYEQYF.

This chain uses TRBV7-2 with TRBJ2-7; the D gene is possibly TRBD1 (6 bases). The CDR3 length is 15 residues. The germline CDR1 and CDR2 sequences are SGHTA and FQGNSA. With 5 bases removed from V and 2 bases from J, the gap between germline ends came to 16 bases. The CDR3 sequence: CASSPAGTPTYEQYF. CDR3 sequence (DNA): TGTGCCAGCAGCCCGGCCGGGACACCCACCTACGAGCAGTACTTC.

Many counts were recorded for this clonotype. The V call is TRBV7-8, the J call TRBJ2-3; D unclear. Trimming cost V 1 base and J 5 bases, with 7 bases left between them. CDR1 and CDR2 from the germline V gene are SGHVS and FQNEAQ. This CDR3 has 13 amino acids. CDR3 nucleotides: TGTGCCAGCAGCTTAGGCTCCCGAGATACGCAGTATTTT. It specifies CASSLGSRDTQYF.

This clonotype was observed a single time. With a much larger clone just one base away, this may be a read error. The chain combines TRBV7-8 with TRBJ1-6, with D uncertain. The CDR3 contains 14 residues. Germline CDR1 reads SGHVS; CDR2 reads FQNEAQ. The chain's CDR3 is CASSLGVSSSPRHF. The CDR3 DNA sequence: TGTGCCAGCAGCTTAGGTGTCAGCTCTTCACCCCGCCACTTT.

This clonotype was recorded many times. The CDR3 nucleotides read TGTGCCAGCAGCCCAATAAACGGGGCCTTCTCCTACGAGCAGTACTTC. Encoded protein: CASSPINGAFSYEQYF. The rearrangement joins TRBV7-8 to TRBJ2-7; perhaps D is TRBD1 or TRBD2 (5 bases each). The V gene lost 5 bases and the J gene lost 0 bases, with 17 bases spanning the gap. CDR3 length: 16 amino acids. Germline V lookup: CDR1 SGHVS, CDR2 FQNEAQ.

At least ten counts were recorded for this clonotype. The chain is built from TRBV6-1 and TRBJ2-7, with 9 bases that match TRBD1. Germline lookup yields CDR1 MNHNS and CDR2 SASEGT. This CDR3 comprises 14 residues. The J segment lost 3 bases and the V segment lost 6 bases, leaving 6 bases of the junction unmatched. Written as DNA, the CDR3 is TGTGCCAGCAGGAAGGGACAGGGCTTCTACGAGCAGTACTTC. It encodes CASRKGQGFYEQYF.

V and J are TRBV20-1 and TRBJ2-2; possibly TRBD2 for D (5 bases). V was shortened by 5 bases and J by 2 bases, with 15 bases between the two germline ends. The CDR3 is 15 residues long. Germline V gene data show CDR1 as DFQATT and CDR2 as SNEGSKA (reference sequence). CDR3 bases: TGCAGTGCTGGGAGAGGCGGGTCCAACACCGGGGAGCTGTTTTTT. Its protein product is CSAGRGGSNTGELFF.

The chain joins TRBV19 to TRBJ1-2; the D is unclear. Germline-derived CDR1 and CDR2 are LNHDA and SQIVND (reference sequence). The ends were cut back, 1 base at V and 4 bases at J, with 25 bases in the middle. The CDR3 runs to 19 residues. The CDR3: CASSIVRVKLTQGLYGYTF. CDR3 nucleotide sequence: TGTGCCAGTAGTATAGTTCGAGTAAAGCTGACACAAGGTCTCTATGGCTACACCTTC.

The sample holds many counts of this clonotype. The chain uses TRBV28 and TRBJ2-1; no reliable D call. Trimming stripped 7 bases from V and 7 bases from J, with 17 bases between. This CDR3 has 14 residues. Germline V CDR1 and CDR2: MDHEN, SYDVKM. CDR3 loop: CASTPPLFRNEQFF. The CDR3 nucleotides are TGTGCCAGCACCCCCCCCCTTTTCCGGAATGAGCAGTTCTTC. The variable domain in full, with the rest retrieved from reference TRBV28 and TRBJ2-1, is DVKVTQSSRYLVKRTGEKVFLECVQDMDHENMFWYRQDPGLGLRLIYFSYDVKMKEKGDIPEGYSVSREKKERFSLILESASTNQTSMYLCASTPPLFRNEQFFGPGTRLTVL.

This clonotype was counted ten times or more. The J gene is TRBJ2-7, the V gene TRBV28, with 9 nucleotides matching TRBD1. J lost 6 bases, V lost 4 bases, and 16 bases had no gene match. This CDR3 has 17 residues. The germline CDR1 and CDR2 sequences are MDHEN and SYDVKM. The CDR3 sequence: CASSSSKQGAQASEQYF. The CDR3 DNA reads as TGTGCCAGCAGTTCCTCAAAACAGGGGGCGCAAGCGTCCGAGCAGTACTTC.

This clonotype was counted only a few times. The chain recombines TRBV7-6 with TRBJ1-1, with D hard to call. CDR3 length equals 15 residues. The V and J ends lost 1 base and 5 bases respectively, with 14 bases between them. From germline, CDR1 is SGHVS and CDR2 FNYEAQ. The CDR3 DNA is TGTGCCAGCAGCTTAGAAGGAGGAGGCGGGACTGAAGCTTTCTTT. Amino acids: CASSLEGGGGTEAFF.

The rearrangement uses TRBV10-3 and TRBJ1-6; possible D gene TRBD1, 5 bases. Germline V gene sequence: CDR1 ENHRY, CDR2 SYGVKD. V gave up 3 bases and J gave up 10 bases, with 13 bases separating them. The CDR3 is 14 residues long. The CDR3 bases are TGTGCCATCAGTGAACAAGGGGAGTCCTCACCCCTCCACTTT. This gives the protein CAISEQGESSPLHF.

V is TRBV19 and J is TRBJ1-5, with D uncertain. The CDR3 totals 16 residues. The V gene's germline CDR1 is LNHDA and CDR2 SQIVND (reference sequence). The V gene lost 1 base and the J gene lost 4 bases, with 14 bases spanning the gap. The CDR3 DNA sequence: TGTGCCAGTAGTATAGTTCCCCCCCGAGGGAATCAGCCCCAGCATTTT. Its translation: CASSIVPPRGNQPQHF.

The sample holds a few counts of this clonotype. The chain has TRBV5-6 and TRBJ1-1; no clear D gene. Germline V CDR1 and CDR2: SGHDT, YYEEEE. This CDR3 has 13 amino acids. The V end lost 1 base, the J end lost 6 bases, and 10 bases lay between the germline ends. The DNA of the CDR3 is TGTGCCAGCAGCTTGATGGGGAGCCCTGAAGCTTTCTTT. This codes for CASSLMGSPEAFF.

The table lists this clonotype with many counts. This sequence joins TRBV12-3 or TRBV12-4 and TRBJ1-3; no clear D gene. Between the trimmed V and J ends, which lost 0 bases and 2 bases, there was a span of 2 bases. The CDR3 sequence is 13 residues long. The CDR3: CASSLAAGNTIYF. The CDR3, as DNA: TGTGCCAGCAGTTTAGCCGCTGGAAACACCATATATTTT.

The chain combines TRBV7-2 with TRBJ2-5; 7 bases agree with TRBD2. This CDR3 contains 15 residues. CDR1 is SGHTA and CDR2 is FQGNSA in the germline V gene. V trimming: 5 bases; J trimming: 5 bases; junction bases outside the gene matches: 11. For the CDR3, the DNA is TGTGCCAGCAGCACCAACGGGGGGACCGGGGAGACCCAGTACTTC. Translating gives CASSTNGGTGETQYF.